Listed below are T cell receptor beta chains from one sample, sequenced in a study of cytomegalovirus exposure and HLA in healthy donors. This table comes from immunoSEQ multiplex PCR, and its TCRdb copy is limited to in-frame clones, with some not included. Counted here are about 170,000 clones, approximately 75% occurring once; the ten biggest clones make up 1.5% to 2%. Sequencing was done on a sample of PBMCs. The source is a woman between 18 and 30 years old in good health and CMV-seronegative. The CDR3 runs from the conserved cysteine through the conserved F or W. The order of the fields is CDR3 DNA, CDR3 protein, J gene, D gene, clone size, V gene. The D gene is left open where the match is weak. The size field is filled for only some rows; it gives once, few, many or a size class.

CDR3 DNA: TGTGCCAGCAGTTTAGGGGGGAACAGTGCGAACACCGGGGAGCTGTTTTTT
CDR3 protein: CASSLGGNSANTGELFF
J gene: TRBJ2-2
D gene: NA
clone size: NA
V gene: TRBV28

CDR3 DNA: TGTGCCAGCAGTGAAGTGATGTTAGGACTCTCACCCCTCCACTTT
CDR3 protein: CASSEVMLGLSPLHF
J gene: TRBJ1-6
D gene: NA
clone size: NA
V gene: TRBV2

CDR3 DNA: TGTGCCAGCAGTTTTCAATTGGACAGACCCTATAGCAATCAGCCCCAGCATTTT
CDR3 protein: CASSFQLDRPYSNQPQHF
J gene: TRBJ1-5
D gene: NA
clone size: NA
V gene: TRBV28

CDR3 DNA: TGTGCCAGCAGCGCGGGACTAGCGGGAGTCTATGAGCAGTTCTTC
CDR3 protein: CASSAGLAGVYEQFF
J gene: TRBJ2-1
D gene: TRBD2
clone size: NA
V gene: TRBV9

CDR3 DNA: TGTGCCAGCAGCGTAGCAGGGTCTGAAGCTTTCTTT
CDR3 protein: CASSVAGSEAFF
J gene: TRBJ1-1
D gene: NA
clone size: once
V gene: TRBV9

CDR3 DNA: TGTGCCAGCACGTTTGCCGGGGAGCTGTTTTTT
CDR3 protein: CASTFAGELFF
J gene: TRBJ2-2
D gene: NA
clone size: few
V gene: TRBV6-6

CDR3 DNA: TGTGCCAGCAGGGGCCTCTCTGGGGCCGGTGAAGCTTTCTTT
CDR3 protein: CASRGLSGAGEAFF
J gene: TRBJ1-1
D gene: NA
clone size: NA
V gene: TRBV6-1

CDR3 DNA: TGTGCCAGCACCATTGGAGGAGGGACCAATTCACCCCTCCACTTT
CDR3 protein: CASTIGGGTNSPLHF
J gene: TRBJ1-6
D gene: NA
clone size: NA
V gene: TRBV28

CDR3 DNA: TGCGCCAGCAGCCAAGAAATCGCTAGCGGGTACTACAATGAGCAGTTCTTC
CDR3 protein: CASSQEIASGYYNEQFF
J gene: TRBJ2-1
D gene: TRBD2
clone size: NA
V gene: TRBV4-1

CDR3 DNA: TGTGCCAGCTCACCACAGACAGCTAATTCACCCCTCCACTTT
CDR3 protein: CASSPQTANSPLHF
J gene: TRBJ1-6
D gene: NA
clone size: NA
V gene: TRBV18

CDR3 DNA: TGTGCCAGCAGCCCAAGGACAGGGACGAAAGGAAAACTGTTTTTT
CDR3 protein: CASSPRTGTKGKLFF
J gene: TRBJ1-4
D gene: TRBD1
clone size: few
V gene: TRBV7-8

CDR3 DNA: TGTGCCAGCAGCTTAGGGCGACAGGGTCTGAGGAATGAGCAGTTCTTC
CDR3 protein: CASSLGRQGLRNEQFF
J gene: TRBJ2-1
D gene: TRBD1
clone size: NA
V gene: TRBV7-6

CDR3 DNA: TGTGCCAGCAGCCTGGGGGAGGGGATGAACACTGAAGCTTTCTTT
CDR3 protein: CASSLGEGMNTEAFF
J gene: TRBJ1-1
D gene: NA
clone size: NA
V gene: TRBV7-2

CDR3 DNA: TGTGCCAGCAGTGTGTTGACTAGCGAATCCTACAATGAGCAGTTCTTC
CDR3 protein: CASSVLTSESYNEQFF
J gene: TRBJ2-1
D gene: TRBD2
clone size: NA
V gene: TRBV25-1

CDR3 DNA: TGTGCCAGCTCACCCAACGGACAGGGGATGGCTTTCTTT
CDR3 protein: CASSPNGQGMAFF
J gene: TRBJ1-1
D gene: TRBD1
clone size: NA
V gene: TRBV18

CDR3 DNA: TGTGCCAGTAAAGCGGTTTACGAAAAACTGTTTTTT
CDR3 protein: CASKAVYEKLFF
J gene: TRBJ1-4
D gene: NA
clone size: many
V gene: TRBV19

CDR3 DNA: TGTGCCAGCAGCTTCGGACTAGACCACGAGCAGTACTTC
CDR3 protein: CASSFGLDHEQYF
J gene: TRBJ2-7
D gene: TRBD2
clone size: few
V gene: TRBV7-9

CDR3 DNA: TGTGCCATCAGTGAAGGGGCTGGAAACACCATATATTTT
CDR3 protein: CAISEGAGNTIYF
J gene: TRBJ1-3
D gene: NA
clone size: NA
V gene: TRBV10-3

CDR3 DNA: TGTGCCAGCAATTCACAGGGGGTTGAGACTGAAGCTTTCTTT
CDR3 protein: CASNSQGVETEAFF
J gene: TRBJ1-1
D gene: TRBD1
clone size: NA
V gene: TRBV6-5

CDR3 DNA: TGTGCCAGCAGCTTAGGACAGGGGGAACAACACCAGTTCTTC
CDR3 protein: CASSLGQGEQHQFF
J gene: TRBJ2-1
D gene: TRBD1
clone size: few
V gene: TRBV7-9

CDR3 DNA: TGTGCCAGCAGTGCGACTAGCGGGAGGGCTCTCAACTACAATGAGCAGTTCTTC
CDR3 protein: CASSATSGRALNYNEQFF
J gene: TRBJ2-1
D gene: TRBD2
clone size: NA
V gene: TRBV25-1

CDR3 DNA: TGTGCCAGCAGCTTGCAGGGGGCGCGGGGCACAGATACGCAGTATTTT
CDR3 protein: CASSLQGARGTDTQYF
J gene: TRBJ2-3
D gene: TRBD1
clone size: NA
V gene: TRBV7-2

CDR3 DNA: TGTGCCAGCAGTCAAGGGCAGGGGGCCTACGAGCAGTACTTC
CDR3 protein: CASSQGQGAYEQYF
J gene: TRBJ2-7
D gene: TRBD1
clone size: NA
V gene: TRBV2

CDR3 DNA: TGTGCCAGCAGCTTAAGTCAGGGCTCCTACGAGCAGTACTTC
CDR3 protein: CASSLSQGSYEQYF
J gene: TRBJ2-7
D gene: NA
clone size: NA
V gene: TRBV7-9

CDR3 DNA: TGTGCCAGTAGTCCTCGACTGGGGGGCTCCTACGAGCAGTACTTC
CDR3 protein: CASSPRLGGSYEQYF
J gene: TRBJ2-7
D gene: NA
clone size: NA
V gene: TRBV19

CDR3 DNA: TGTGCCAGCAGCCGTCCAGCGGGAGGGCCTGATAATGAGCAGTTCTTC
CDR3 protein: CASSRPAGGPDNEQFF
J gene: TRBJ2-1
D gene: TRBD2
clone size: NA
V gene: TRBV5-8

CDR3 DNA: TGTGCCAGCTCACCAGGGACTAGCGGGAGGACCTACGAGCAGTACTTC
CDR3 protein: CASSPGTSGRTYEQYF
J gene: TRBJ2-7
D gene: TRBD2
clone size: NA
V gene: TRBV18

CDR3 DNA: TGTGCCAGCAGACTATTAGGCGAGGGGACTAGCGGGAGAAGCAATGAGCAGTTCTTC
CDR3 protein: CASRLLGEGTSGRSNEQFF
J gene: TRBJ2-1
D gene: TRBD2
clone size: NA
V gene: TRBV27

CDR3 DNA: TGTGCCAGCACCTTTATAGGCCTGGACAGTGGCTACACCTTC
CDR3 protein: CASTFIGLDSGYTF
J gene: TRBJ1-2
D gene: NA
clone size: NA
V gene: TRBV28

CDR3 DNA: TGTGCCAGCTCACTATGGACAGACAATCAGCCCCAGCATTTT
CDR3 protein: CASSLWTDNQPQHF
J gene: TRBJ1-5
D gene: NA
clone size: NA
V gene: TRBV18

CDR3 DNA: TGCGCCAGCAGCCAAGAATCAGGGACAGCCTATTTAAATGGCTACACCTTC
CDR3 protein: CASSQESGTAYLNGYTF
J gene: TRBJ1-2
D gene: TRBD1
clone size: NA
V gene: TRBV4-1

CDR3 DNA: TGTGCCAGCAGCACGCCCTACAGGGGGCGGAACACTGAAGCTTTCTTT
CDR3 protein: CASSTPYRGRNTEAFF
J gene: TRBJ1-1
D gene: TRBD1
clone size: NA
V gene: TRBV5-5

CDR3 DNA: TGTGTCAGAAGCTTTCGGACCAGGGGGCTTGGCTATGGCTACACCTTC
CDR3 protein: CVRSFRTRGLGYGYTF
J gene: TRBJ1-2
D gene: NA
clone size: NA
V gene: TRBV7-5

CDR3 DNA: TGTGCCAGCAGCTTAGGGGCCTGGAGGGCGTACGAGCAGTACTTC
CDR3 protein: CASSLGAWRAYEQYF
J gene: TRBJ2-7
D gene: NA
clone size: once
V gene: TRBV7-9

CDR3 DNA: TGTGCCACCAGCCGAAGTCCGGACTTTTACGAGCAGTACTTC
CDR3 protein: CATSRSPDFYEQYF
J gene: TRBJ2-7
D gene: NA
clone size: few
V gene: TRBV15

CDR3 DNA: TGTGCCAGCAGCTTAACATACGGGACAGGGGCCAATGAGCAGTTCTTC
CDR3 protein: CASSLTYGTGANEQFF
J gene: TRBJ2-1
D gene: TRBD1
clone size: NA
V gene: TRBV7-3